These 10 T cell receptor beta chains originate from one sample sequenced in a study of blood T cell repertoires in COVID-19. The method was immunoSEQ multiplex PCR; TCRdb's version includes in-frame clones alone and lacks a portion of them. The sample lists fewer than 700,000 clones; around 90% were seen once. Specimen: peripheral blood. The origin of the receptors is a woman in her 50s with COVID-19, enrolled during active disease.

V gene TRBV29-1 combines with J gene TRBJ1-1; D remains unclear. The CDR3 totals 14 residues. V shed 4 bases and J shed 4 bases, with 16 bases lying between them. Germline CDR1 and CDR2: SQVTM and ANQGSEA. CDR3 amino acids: CSVVWSGLGTEAFF. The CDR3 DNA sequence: TGCAGCGTTGTCTGGTCAGGCCTGGGCACTGAAGCTTTCTTT. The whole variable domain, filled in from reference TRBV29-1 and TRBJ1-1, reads SAVISQKPSRDICQRGTSLTIQCQVDSQVTMMFWYRQQPGQSLTLIATANQGSEATYESGFVIDKFPISRPNLTFSTLTVSNMSPEDSSIYLCSVVWSGLGTEAFFGQGTRLTVV.

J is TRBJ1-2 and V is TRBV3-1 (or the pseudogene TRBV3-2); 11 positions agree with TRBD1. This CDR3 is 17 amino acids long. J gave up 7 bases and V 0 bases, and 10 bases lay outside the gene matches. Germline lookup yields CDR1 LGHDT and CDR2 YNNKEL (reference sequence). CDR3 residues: CASSQEALDRGRLGYTF. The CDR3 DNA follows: TGTGCCAGCAGCCAAGAAGCCCTGGACAGGGGGCGACTTGGCTACACCTTC.

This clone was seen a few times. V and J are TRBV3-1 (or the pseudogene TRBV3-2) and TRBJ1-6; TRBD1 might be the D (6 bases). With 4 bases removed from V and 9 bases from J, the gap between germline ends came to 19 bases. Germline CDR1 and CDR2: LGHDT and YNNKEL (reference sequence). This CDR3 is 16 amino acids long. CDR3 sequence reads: CASSPHDGGPGSPLHF. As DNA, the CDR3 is TGTGCCAGCAGCCCTCATGATGGGGGCCCTGGTTCACCCCTCCACTTT.

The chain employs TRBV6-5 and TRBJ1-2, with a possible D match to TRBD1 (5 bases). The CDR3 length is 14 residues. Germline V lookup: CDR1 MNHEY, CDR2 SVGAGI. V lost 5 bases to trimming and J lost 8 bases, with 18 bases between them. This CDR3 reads CASSLDPGHNGYTF. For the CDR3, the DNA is TGTGCCAGCAGTCTCGACCCAGGGCATAACGGCTACACCTTC.

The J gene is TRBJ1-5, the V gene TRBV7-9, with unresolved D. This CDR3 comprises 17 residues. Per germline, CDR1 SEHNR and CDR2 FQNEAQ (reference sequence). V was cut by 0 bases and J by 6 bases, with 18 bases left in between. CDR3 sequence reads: CASSLALGMRDSQPQHF. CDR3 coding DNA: TGTGCCAGCAGCTTAGCTCTGGGTATGAGGGATAGTCAGCCCCAGCATTTT.

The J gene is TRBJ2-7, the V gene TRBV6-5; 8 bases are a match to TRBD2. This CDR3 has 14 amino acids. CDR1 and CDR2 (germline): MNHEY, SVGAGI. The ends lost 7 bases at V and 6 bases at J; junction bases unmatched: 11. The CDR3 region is CASTPAGGAAEQYF. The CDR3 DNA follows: TGTGCCAGCACCCCTGCCGGGGGGGCCGCCGAGCAGTACTTC.

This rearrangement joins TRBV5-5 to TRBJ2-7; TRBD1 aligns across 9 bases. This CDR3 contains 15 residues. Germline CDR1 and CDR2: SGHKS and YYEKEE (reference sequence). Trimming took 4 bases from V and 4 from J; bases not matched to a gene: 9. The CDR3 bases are TGTGCCAGCAGCAATACCGGGACAGGGTTTTACGAGCAGTACTTC. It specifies CASSNTGTGFYEQYF.

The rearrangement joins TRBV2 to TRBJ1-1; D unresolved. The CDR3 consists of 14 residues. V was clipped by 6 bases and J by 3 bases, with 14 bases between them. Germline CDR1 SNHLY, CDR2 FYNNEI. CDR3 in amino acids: CASSDSQVYTEAFF. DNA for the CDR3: TGTGCCAGCAGCGATTCCCAGGTCTACACTGAAGCTTTCTTT.

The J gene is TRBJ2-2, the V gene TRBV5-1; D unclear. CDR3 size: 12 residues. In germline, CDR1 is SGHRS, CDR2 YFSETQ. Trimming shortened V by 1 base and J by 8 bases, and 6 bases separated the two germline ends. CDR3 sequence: CASSLIGGELFF. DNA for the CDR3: TGCGCCAGCAGCTTGATCGGGGGGGAGCTGTTTTTT.

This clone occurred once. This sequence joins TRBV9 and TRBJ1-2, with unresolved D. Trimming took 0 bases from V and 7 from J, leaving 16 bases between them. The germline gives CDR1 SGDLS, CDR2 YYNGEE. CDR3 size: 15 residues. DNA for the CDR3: TGTGCCAGCAGCGTAGCAACCAACAACCCCAGTGGCTACACCTTC. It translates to CASSVATNNPSGYTF.